The rows below give T cell receptor beta chains drawn from one sample of a study of blood T cell repertoires in COVID-19. TCRdb's table, derived via immunoSEQ multiplex PCR, lists solely in-frame clones and lacks some. The sample holds 100,000 to 150,000 clones, about 86% seen once. The source material was peripheral blood. Receptors originate from a woman aged 55-75 years with active or convalescent COVID-19. Both conserved end residues are part of each CDR3. A D gene is named only where the DNA matches it firmly. The listing skips clone size in some rows; elsewhere it reads once, few, many or a size class.

d_call	j_call	clone_size	v_call	cdr3_nt	cdr3_aa
.	TRBJ2-1	.	TRBV6-2/TRBV6-3	TGTGCCAGCAGTAGAGGTGAGGGTGAGCAGTTCTTC	CASSRGEGEQFF
.	TRBJ1-1	.	TRBV5-4	TGTGCCAGCAGCCAATTTGCGGGGGCCACTGAAGCTTTCTTT	CASSQFAGATEAFF
TRBD1	TRBJ2-7	.	TRBV28	TGTGCCAGCAGTTTAACGACAGGGGGCAAGTACGAGCAGTACTTC	CASSLTTGGKYEQYF
TRBD2	TRBJ2-2	.	TRBV10-3	TGTGCCACACGCGGCACTAGCGGGGCTGAGACCCGGGAGCTGTTTTTT	CATRGTSGAETRELFF
.	TRBJ1-5	.	TRBV19	TGTGCCAGTAGTATAGAAGGACATGCAAATCAGCCCCAGCATTTT	CASSIEGHANQPQHF
TRBD1	TRBJ1-1	.	TRBV5-5	TGTGCCAGCAGCTTGACAGGGGAGTACACTGAAGCTTTCTTT	CASSLTGEYTEAFF
.	TRBJ2-2	.	TRBV30	TGTGCCTGGAACTCCCAGCGGGCGGTCACCGGGGAGCTGTTTTTT	CAWNSQRAVTGELFF
TRBD2	TRBJ2-1	.	TRBV5-1	TGCGCCAGCAGCCCGAGCGGACTAGCGGGAGGAATTAAGAATGAGCAGTTCTTC	CASSPSGLAGGIKNEQFF
.	TRBJ1-2	.	TRBV19	TGTGCCAGTAGTATTGCGTCGGGGGGTTTTAGGGATGGCTACACCTTC	CASSIASGGFRDGYTF
TRBD1	TRBJ2-1	once	TRBV7-8	TGTGCCAGCAGCTTAGGGACAGGGGAGAACAATGAGCAGTTCTTC	CASSLGTGENNEQFF
TRBD1	TRBJ1-2	few	TRBV25-1	TGTGCCAGCCAGGGGGGATTTAGCTATGGCTACACCTTC	CASQGGFSYGYTF
.	TRBJ1-1	.	TRBV27	TGTGCCAGCAGTTTGACAGGGAACACTGAAGCTTTCTTT	CASSLTGNTEAFF
TRBD1	TRBJ2-5	.	TRBV4-2	TGTGCCAGCAGCCGAGAGACAGGGCCAGGGAAGACCCAGTACTTC	CASSRETGPGKTQYF
TRBD1	TRBJ2-2	.	TRBV19	TGTGCCAGTACCATCTCGGGACAGCGCACCGGGGAGCTGTTTTTT	CASTISGQRTGELFF
TRBD2	TRBJ2-1	once	TRBV28	TGTGCCAGCTGGTTTCCTTCCAGGGAGCGGCGGGGGGTGGGGCGGGAGAACAATGAGCAGTTCTTC	CASWFPSRERRGVGRENNEQFF
TRBD1	TRBJ2-3	.	TRBV11-2	TGTGCCAGCAGCTTCCTGACAGGGGGCTTGGATACGCAGTATTTT	CASSFLTGGLDTQYF
.	TRBJ2-1	.	TRBV11-2	TGTGCCAGCAGCTTATTAACAGGGTACAATGAGCAGTTCTTC	CASSLLTGYNEQFF
TRBD2	TRBJ2-2	.	TRBV15	TGTGCCACCAGCAGAGATATAAAGCGGGAGGGCACCGGGGAGCTGTTTTTT	CATSRDIKREGTGELFF
TRBD2	TRBJ2-3	.	TRBV9	TGTGCCAGTAGCGTCCTAGCGGGAGAGGGGACAGATACGCAGTATTTT	CASSVLAGEGTDTQYF
TRBD1	TRBJ1-2	.	TRBV7-3	TGTGCCAGCAGCTCACAGGGGGGAAGTAGCTACACCTTC	CASSSQGGSSYTF
.	TRBJ1-5	.	TRBV29-1	TGCAGCGTTGTTGAGGGAGGAATGGCCCAGCATTTT	CSVVEGGMAQHF
TRBD1	TRBJ1-6	once	TRBV2	TGTGCCAGCAGTGACCTTTTCGGACAGGGAAATTCACCCCTCCACTTT	CASSDLFGQGNSPLHF
.	TRBJ2-6	.	TRBV21-1	TGTGCCAGCAGCAAAGTTCCAGGGGGCTCGTCCGGGGCCAACGTCCTGACTTTC	CASSKVPGGSSGANVLTF
TRBD1	TRBJ1-6	.	TRBV18	TGTGCCAGCTCAGCGAACACAGGGGATCAACCCCTCCACTTT	CASSANTGDQPLHF
.	TRBJ1-2	.	TRBV14	TGTGCCAGCAGCCAGGCAGGGTATGGCTACACCTTC	CASSQAGYGYTF
TRBD1	TRBJ1-2	.	TRBV2	TGTGCCAGCAGGAGTTCCATTATCGGACAGGGAATAGGCTACACCTTC	CASRSSIIGQGIGYTF
TRBD2	TRBJ2-3	.	TRBV5-4	TGTGCCAGCAGCCTAGGACTAGGTGCCAGCACAGATACGCAGTATTTT	CASSLGLGASTDTQYF
TRBD1	TRBJ1-4	.	TRBV4-2	TGTGCCAGCAGCCACGAGGGACAGGTTAATGAAAAACTGTTTTTT	CASSHEGQVNEKLFF
.	TRBJ1-6	.	TRBV9	TGTGCCAGCAGCCTTCCCAATTCACCCCTCCACTTT	CASSLPNSPLHF
TRBD2	TRBJ2-5	.	TRBV7-2	TGTGCCAGCAGCTTGGGCACTAGCGCCTGGGGGGAGACCCAGTACTTC	CASSLGTSAWGETQYF
.	TRBJ1-1	.	TRBV6-6	TGTGCCAGCACCCACCGAGGGGGTTCGTCCGAAGCTTTCTTT	CASTHRGGSSEAFF
TRBD1	TRBJ2-3	.	TRBV18	TGTGCCAGCTCACCGCCGGCGGGACAGGGAATAGATACGCAGTATTTT	CASSPPAGQGIDTQYF
.	TRBJ1-2	.	TRBV7-9	TGTGCCAGCAGCTTAGTGGTTGGGCAGGATGGCTACACCTTC	CASSLVVGQDGYTF
TRBD1	TRBJ2-2	.	TRBV24-1	TGTGCCACCAGTGATCCGGGACAGGATTACACCGGGGAGCTGTTTTTT	CATSDPGQDYTGELFF
TRBD1	TRBJ1-2	.	TRBV5-1	TGCGCCAGCAGCTTGGCTGGACAGGGCTCAGGTGGCTACACCTTC	CASSLAGQGSGGYTF
TRBD2	TRBJ2-7	.	TRBV6-2/TRBV6-3	TGTGCCAGCAGTTACACTAGCGGGAACTACGAGCAGTACTTC	CASSYTSGNYEQYF
TRBD1	TRBJ1-2	.	TRBV18	TGTGCCAGCTCATCGGGACAGTTGAACTATGGCTACACCTTC	CASSSGQLNYGYTF
TRBD2	TRBJ2-5	.	TRBV7-7	TGTGCCAGCAGCCTAATCGCGGGGGGAAAAGAGACCCAGTACTTC	CASSLIAGGKETQYF
TRBD1	TRBJ1-1	.	TRBV9	TGTGCCAGCAGCGTAGAAGGGTGGACAGGGGGCGAAAAAGCTTTCTTT	CASSVEGWTGGEKAFF
.	TRBJ2-3	.	TRBV24-1	TGTGCCACCAGTGAGCGGGGTCGTCCAGGCGATACGCAGTATTTT	CATSERGRPGDTQYF
.	TRBJ1-5	.	TRBV19	TGTGCCAGTAGTGGGGACACAAATCAGCCCCAGCATTTT	CASSGDTNQPQHF
TRBD2	TRBJ2-3	.	TRBV29-1	TGCAGCGTTGAAGGTGTGGCGACTGGGACTAGGACAAGCACAGATACGCAGTATTTT	CSVEGVATGTRTSTDTQYF
.	TRBJ1-3	.	TRBV28	TGTGCCAGCACGACAGCGGGGGGCATATATTTT	CASTTAGGIYF
.	TRBJ1-2	.	TRBV10-2	TGCGCCACCCAGGGTGCCGCCGCCTCAATCTATGGCTACACCTTC	CATQGAAASIYGYTF
.	TRBJ2-6	.	TRBV2	TGTGCCAGCAGGGGCGACAGCTCTGGGGCCAACGTCCTGACTTTC	CASRGDSSGANVLTF
TRBD1	TRBJ1-5	.	TRBV19	TGTGCCAGTAGTAATCAGGGGGTTAGTGGCAATCGGCCCCAGCATTTT	CASSNQGVSGNRPQHF
.	TRBJ2-3	.	TRBV19	TGTGCCAGTAGTACGCTTTCGGGGGCAGATACGCAGTATTTT	CASSTLSGADTQYF
TRBD1	TRBJ1-3	.	TRBV5-1	TGCGCCAGCAGCCCATGGACAGGGGCTGGAAACACCATATATTTT	CASSPWTGAGNTIYF
TRBD1	TRBJ2-7	.	TRBV28	TGTGCCAGCAGTGCACAGGGGTGGGAGCAGTACTTC	CASSAQGWEQYF
.	TRBJ1-1	.	TRBV6-2/TRBV6-3	TGTGCCAGCAGTTACGGCCCTACGGGGGGGATAAGGGCTGAAGCTTTCTTT	CASSYGPTGGIRAEAFF
TRBD2	TRBJ2-1	.	TRBV12-3/TRBV12-4	TGTGCCAGCAACCGACTAGCGGACGAGCAGTTCTTC	CASNRLADEQFF
.	TRBJ2-2	.	TRBV21-1	TGTGCCAGCAGCAAACGGGGGACTAGCGTCGCATCGAACACCGGGGAGCTGTTTTTT	CASSKRGTSVASNTGELFF
.	TRBJ1-4	.	TRBV5-6	TGTGCCAGCAGCCCCGACAGCGGAGGGTCTAAACTGTTTTTT	CASSPDSGGSKLFF
.	TRBJ1-5	medium-sized	TRBV4-1	TGCGCCAGCAGCCAGTTACAGATGAATAGCAATCAGCCCCAGCATTTT	CASSQLQMNSNQPQHF
TRBD1	TRBJ2-7	.	TRBV28	TGTGCCAGCAGGGGAAGGGGGCCCTACGAGCAGTACTTC	CASRGRGPYEQYF